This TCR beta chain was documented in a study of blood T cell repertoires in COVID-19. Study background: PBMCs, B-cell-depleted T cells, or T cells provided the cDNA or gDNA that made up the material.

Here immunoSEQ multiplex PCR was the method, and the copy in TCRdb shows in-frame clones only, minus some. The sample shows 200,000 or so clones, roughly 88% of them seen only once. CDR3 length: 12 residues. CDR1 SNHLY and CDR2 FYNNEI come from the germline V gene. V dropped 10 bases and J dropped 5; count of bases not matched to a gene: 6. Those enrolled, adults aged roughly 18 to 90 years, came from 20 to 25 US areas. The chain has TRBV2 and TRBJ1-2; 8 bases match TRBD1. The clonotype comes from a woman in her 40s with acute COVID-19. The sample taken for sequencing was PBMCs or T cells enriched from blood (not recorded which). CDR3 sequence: CANLDRGYGYTF. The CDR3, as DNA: TGTGCCAACCTAGACAGGGGTTATGGCTACACCTTC. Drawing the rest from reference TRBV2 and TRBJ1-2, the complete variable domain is EPEVTQTPSHQVTQMGQEVILRCVPISNHLYFYWYRQILGQKVEFLVSFYNNEISEKSEIFDDQFSVERPDGSNFTLKIRSTKLEDSAMYFCANLDRGYGYTFGSGTRLTVV.